The next 17 T cell receptor beta chains were all read from a single sample in a study of T cell changes during pregnancy in multiple sclerosis (dated by TCRdb to between 2017 and 2020). The library came from the immunoSEQ multiplex PCR assay. TCRdb re-hosts the immuneACCESS table, in-frame sequences only. Its copies lack some clones; in the studies checked, an unresolved V gene accounts for under half of them, and the cause for the rest is not known. For this sample there are over 25,000 clones; about 88% appear just once. 6.5% to 7% of the sample is in the top ten clones. This specimen was CD8+ T cells from peripheral blood mononuclear cells, taken in the second trimester of pregnancy. These receptors came from a female donor with multiple sclerosis, enrolled in a pregnancy study.

The chain uses TRBV11-3 and TRBJ1-1; D unclear. V shed 3 bases and J shed 4 bases, with 21 bases lying between them. Per the germline V gene, CDR1 is SGHNT and CDR2 is YENEEA. The CDR3 has 17 amino acids. CDR3 protein: CASSFIIGVEDGTEAFF. In nucleotides, the CDR3 is TGTGCCAGCAGCTTTATTATCGGGGTTGAGGATGGCACTGAAGCTTTCTTT. Complete variable domain (other parts from reference TRBV11-3 and TRBJ1-1): EAGVVQSPRYKIIEKKQPVAFWCNPISGHNTLYWYLQNLGQGPELLIRYENEEAVDDSQLPKDRFSAERLKGVDSTLKIQPAELGDSAVYLCASSFIIGVEDGTEAFFGQGTRLTVV.

The chain carries TRBV29-1 and TRBJ1-1; D gene ambiguous. The CDR3 totals 15 residues. V was shortened by 7 bases and J by 4 bases, with 22 bases between the two germline ends. CDR1 SQVTM and CDR2 ANQGSEA come from the germline V gene. CDR3 loop: CSDVPGPGGATEAFF. The CDR3 coding sequence is TGCAGCGACGTGCCCGGTCCCGGTGGTGCCACTGAAGCTTTCTTT.

The count of this clone is one. V gene TRBV4-3 combines with J gene TRBJ2-2; 8 nucleotides agree with TRBD2. Trimming took 1 base from V and 6 from J; bases not matched to a gene: 4. Germline loops: CDR1 LGHNA, CDR2 YSLEER. The CDR3 runs 15 residues. CDR3 DNA sequence: TGCGCCAGCAGCCAAGTTCCGGGGGGGCCCGGGGAGCTGTTTTTT. Translating gives CASSQVPGGPGELFF.

The chain has TRBV28 and TRBJ2-7; possibly TRBD1 for D (5 bases). The CDR3 length is 16 residues. V gave up 4 bases and J gave up 3 bases, with 19 bases separating them. Germline CDR1 reads MDHEN; CDR2 reads SYDVKM. CDR3 in amino acids: CASSSLPAGKNYEQYF. The CDR3 DNA reads as TGTGCCAGCAGTTCCCTCCCGGCAGGGAAGAACTACGAGCAGTACTTC.

V usage is TRBV5-6 and J usage is TRBJ1-2; D not certain. The ends were cut back, 0 bases at V and 4 bases at J, with 16 bases in the middle. CDR1 and CDR2 (germline): SGHDT, YYEEEE. CDR3 size: 16 residues. CDR3: CASSLVTTEHLYGYTF. DNA for the CDR3: TGTGCCAGCAGCTTGGTAACAACCGAACACCTCTATGGCTACACCTTC.

The V and J genes are TRBV27 and TRBJ1-2; 7 bases are shared with TRBD1. Germline CDR1 MNHEY, CDR2 SMNVEV (reference sequence). Trimming cost V 6 bases and J 4 bases; bases outside gene matches: 8. The CDR3 runs 14 residues. The CDR3 region has the DNA TGTGCCAGCAGGCCCGGACAGGCGACCTATGGCTACACCTTC. This gives the protein CASRPGQATYGYTF.

The J gene is TRBJ1-6, the V gene TRBV28; the D gene is possibly TRBD1 (5 bases). The ends were cut back, 6 bases at V and 2 bases at J, with 8 bases in the middle. The CDR3 consists of 14 residues. Germline loops: CDR1 MDHEN, CDR2 SYDVKM. The CDR3 region is CASSPDTYNSPLHF. For the CDR3, the DNA is TGTGCCAGCAGCCCGGACACCTATAATTCACCCCTCCACTTT.

The chain carries TRBV28 and TRBJ1-2; TRBD1 agrees at 10 bases. The germline V gene encodes CDR1 MDHEN and CDR2 SYDVKM. The J segment lost 4 bases and the V segment lost 5 bases, leaving 4 bases of the junction unmatched. This CDR3 contains 14 residues. The chain's CDR3 is CASSRTGGTYGYTF. The CDR3 DNA sequence: TGTGCCAGCAGTCGGACAGGGGGTACCTATGGCTACACCTTC.

The chain combines TRBV27 with TRBJ1-6; the match to TRBD1 covers 8 bases. The germline CDR1 and CDR2 sequences are MNHEY and SMNVEV (reference sequence). The CDR3 has 14 amino acids. V was clipped by 6 bases and J by 7 bases; unmatched bases: 5. The CDR3 here is CASRRTGMNSPLHF. The CDR3 DNA is TGTGCCAGCAGGAGGACAGGGATGAATTCACCCCTCCACTTT.

The V call is TRBV19, the J call TRBJ2-7; the D gene is possibly TRBD1 (6 bases). V gave up 4 bases and J gave up 4 bases, with 14 bases separating them. CDR1 and CDR2 (germline): LNHDA, SQIVND (reference sequence). CDR3 length equals 14 residues. The CDR3 loop is CASSTFGTLYEQYF. In DNA, the CDR3 is TGTGCCAGTAGTACCTTCGGGACACTTTACGAGCAGTACTTC.

The V call is TRBV5-4, the J call TRBJ1-1; a weak D match, TRBD1 (5 bases). The CDR3 sequence is 16 residues long. Trimming left V 3 bases short and J 1 base short, with 16 bases between. CDR1 is SGHNT and CDR2 is YYREEE in the germline V gene (reference sequence). For the CDR3, the DNA is TGTGCCAGCAGCTACGGACAACCTCAACAGAACACTGAAGCTTTCTTT. Protein product: CASSYGQPQQNTEAFF.

Concerning this clone itself: This sample also contains other DNA sequences that code for the same CDR3. V usage is TRBV14 and J usage is TRBJ1-2; 9 bases align to TRBD1. In germline, CDR1 is SGHDN, CDR2 FVKESK. V lost 4 bases, J lost 6 bases, and 6 bases stayed unmatched. The length of the CDR3 is 14 residues. The CDR3 nucleotides read TGTGCCAGCAGCCTCACAGGGGGCGGAGATGGCTACACCTTC. Translating it yields CASSLTGGGDGYTF.

This clone has a single count. The rearrangement links TRBV7-9 to TRBJ1-2; 8 nucleotides agree with TRBD1. The CDR3 contains 15 residues. The V segment lost 3 bases and the J segment 2 bases; nucleotides outside the gene matches: 5. The germline V gene has CDR1 SEHNR and CDR2 FQNEAQ (reference sequence). As DNA, the CDR3 is TGTGCCAGCAGCTTCAAGGGACAGGACAACTATGGCTACACCTTC. Its protein is CASSFKGQDNYGYTF.

The chain uses TRBV13 and TRBJ2-2; no clear D gene. Per the germline V gene, CDR1 is PRHDT and CDR2 is FYEKMQ (reference sequence). This CDR3 region has 13 residues. Between the trimmed V and J ends, which lost 4 bases and 1 base, there was a span of 4 bases. CDR3 sequence reads: CASSSENTGELFF. In DNA form, the CDR3 reads TGTGCCAGCAGCTCAGAGAACACCGGGGAGCTGTTTTTT.

The V call is TRBV27, the J call TRBJ1-1, with 7 bases matching TRBD1. Germline V lookup: CDR1 MNHEY, CDR2 SMNVEV (reference sequence). With 5 bases clipped from V and 8 bases from J, the junction kept 17 bases outside the gene matches. There are 16 residues in the CDR3. This CDR3 is CASSKGRKLTGDEAFF. The CDR3 coding sequence is TGTGCCAGCAGTAAGGGCCGGAAACTTACAGGGGACGAAGCTTTCTTT.

J is TRBJ2-1 and V is TRBV29-1; D not certain. The germline V and J ends were trimmed by 6 bases and 0 bases, with 9 bases remaining between them. Looked up from germline, CDR1 is SQVTM and CDR2 is ANQGSEA. The CDR3 has 13 amino acids. CDR3: CSVENFSYNEQFF. The CDR3 coding sequence is TGCAGCGTCGAGAACTTCTCCTACAATGAGCAGTTCTTC.

The gene calls are TRBV7-9 and TRBJ1-3, with 7 bases fitting TRBD1. CDR1 and CDR2 from the germline V gene are SEHNR and FQNEAQ (reference sequence). The CDR3 runs 17 residues. The J segment lost 2 bases and the V segment lost 4 bases, leaving 11 bases of the junction unmatched. CDR3 amino acids: CASSSSAGGGAGNTIYF. DNA of the CDR3: TGTGCCAGCAGCTCCTCGGCGGGAGGGGGCGCTGGAAACACCATATATTTT. The entire variable domain, with the rest obtained from reference TRBV7-9 and TRBJ1-3, is as follows: DTGVSQNPRHKITKRGQNVTFRCDPISEHNRLYWYRQTLGQGPEFLTYFQNEAQLEKSRLLSDRFSAERPKGSFSTLEIQRTEQGDSAMYLCASSSSAGGGAGNTIYFGEGSWLTVV.